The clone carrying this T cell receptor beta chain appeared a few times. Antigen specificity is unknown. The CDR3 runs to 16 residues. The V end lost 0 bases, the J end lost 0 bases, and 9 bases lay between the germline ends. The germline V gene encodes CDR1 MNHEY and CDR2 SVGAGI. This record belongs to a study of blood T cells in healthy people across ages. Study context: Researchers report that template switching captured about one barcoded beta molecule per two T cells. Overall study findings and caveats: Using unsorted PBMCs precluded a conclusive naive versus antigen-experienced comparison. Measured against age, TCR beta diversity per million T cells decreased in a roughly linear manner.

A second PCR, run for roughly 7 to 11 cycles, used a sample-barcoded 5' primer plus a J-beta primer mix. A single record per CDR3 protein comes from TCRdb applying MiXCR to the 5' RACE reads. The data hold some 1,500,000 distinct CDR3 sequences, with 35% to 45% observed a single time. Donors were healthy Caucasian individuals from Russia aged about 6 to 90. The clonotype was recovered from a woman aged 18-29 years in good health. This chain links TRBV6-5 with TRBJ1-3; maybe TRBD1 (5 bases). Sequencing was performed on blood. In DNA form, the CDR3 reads TGTGCCAGCAGTTACTCCGGGGCGAGCTCTGGAAACACCATATATTTT. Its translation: CASSYSGASSGNTIYF.